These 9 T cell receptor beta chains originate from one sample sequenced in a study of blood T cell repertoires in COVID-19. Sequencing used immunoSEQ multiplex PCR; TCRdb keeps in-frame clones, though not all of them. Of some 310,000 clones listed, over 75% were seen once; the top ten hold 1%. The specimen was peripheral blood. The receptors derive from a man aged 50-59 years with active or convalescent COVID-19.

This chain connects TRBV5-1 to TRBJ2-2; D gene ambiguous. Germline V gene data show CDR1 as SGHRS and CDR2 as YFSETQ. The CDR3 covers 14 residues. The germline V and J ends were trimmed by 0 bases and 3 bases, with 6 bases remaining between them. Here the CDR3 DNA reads TGCGCCAGCAGCTTGGATGCGCACACCGGGGAGCTGTTTTTT. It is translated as CASSLDAHTGELFF.

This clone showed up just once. The CDR3 region is CATSGLQASYGYTF. The CDR3 DNA is TGTGCCACCAGCGGACTACAGGCCTCCTATGGCTACACCTTC. V usage is TRBV15 and J usage is TRBJ1-2, with D possibly being TRBD1 (5 bases). This CDR3 spans 14 amino acids. V shed 5 bases and J shed 4 bases, with 14 bases lying between them. Germline V gene sequence: CDR1 LNHNV, CDR2 YYDKDF (reference sequence).

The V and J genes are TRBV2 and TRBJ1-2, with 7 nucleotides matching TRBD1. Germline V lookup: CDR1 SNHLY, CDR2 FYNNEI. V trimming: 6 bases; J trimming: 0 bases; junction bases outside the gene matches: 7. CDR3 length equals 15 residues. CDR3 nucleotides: TGTGCCAGCAGCCTTACACAGGGGACTAACTATGGCTACACCTTC. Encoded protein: CASSLTQGTNYGYTF. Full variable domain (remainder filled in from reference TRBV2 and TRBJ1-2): EPEVTQTPSHQVTQMGQEVILRCVPISNHLYFYWYRQILGQKVEFLVSFYNNEISEKSEIFDDQFSVERPDGSNFTLKIRSTKLEDSAMYFCASSLTQGTNYGYTFGSGTRLTVV.

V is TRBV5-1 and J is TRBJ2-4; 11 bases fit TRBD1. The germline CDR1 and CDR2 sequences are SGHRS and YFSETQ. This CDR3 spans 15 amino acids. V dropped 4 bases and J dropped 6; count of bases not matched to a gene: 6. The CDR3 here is CASSTGTGGGNIQYF. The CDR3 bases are TGCGCCAGCAGCACAGGGACAGGGGGTGGAAACATTCAGTACTTC.

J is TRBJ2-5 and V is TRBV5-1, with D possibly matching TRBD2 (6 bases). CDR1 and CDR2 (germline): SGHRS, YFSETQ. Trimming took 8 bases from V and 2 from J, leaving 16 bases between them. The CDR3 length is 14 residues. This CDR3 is CASRLAEGQETQYF. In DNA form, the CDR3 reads TGCGCCAGTAGATTGGCGGAGGGGCAAGAGACCCAGTACTTC.

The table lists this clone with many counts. The CDR3 bases are TGTGCCAGCAGGCCCCTACGTCAGAAAGGCGGCACTGAAGCTTTCTTT. Amino acids: CASRPLRQKGGTEAFF. The V call is TRBV2, the J call TRBJ1-1; D is undetermined. V was trimmed by 6 bases and J by 4 bases, leaving 21 bases between them. The CDR3 is 16 residues long. The germline CDR1 and CDR2 sequences are SNHLY and FYNNEI.

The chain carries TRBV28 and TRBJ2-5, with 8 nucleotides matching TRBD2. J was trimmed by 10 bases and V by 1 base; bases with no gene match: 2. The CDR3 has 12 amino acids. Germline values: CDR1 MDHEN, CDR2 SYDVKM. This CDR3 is CASSLFSGDQYF. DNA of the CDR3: TGTGCCAGCAGTTTATTTAGCGGGGACCAGTACTTC. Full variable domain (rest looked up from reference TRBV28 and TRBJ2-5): DVKVTQSSRYLVKRTGEKVFLECVQDMDHENMFWYRQDPGLGLRLIYFSYDVKMKEKGDIPEGYSVSREKKERFSLILESASTNQTSMYLCASSLFSGDQYFGPGTRLLVL.

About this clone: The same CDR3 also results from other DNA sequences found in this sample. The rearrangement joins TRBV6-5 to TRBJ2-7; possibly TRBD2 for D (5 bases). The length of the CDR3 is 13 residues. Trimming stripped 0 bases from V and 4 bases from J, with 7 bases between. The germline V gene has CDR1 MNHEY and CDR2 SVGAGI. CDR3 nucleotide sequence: TGTGCCAGCAGTTACTCGAGAGGGTACGAGCAGTACTTC. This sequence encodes CASSYSRGYEQYF.

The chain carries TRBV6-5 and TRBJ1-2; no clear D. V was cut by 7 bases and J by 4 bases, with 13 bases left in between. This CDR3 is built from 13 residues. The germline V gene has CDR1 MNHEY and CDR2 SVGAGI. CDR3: CASTPHGSYGYTF. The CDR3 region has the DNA TGTGCCAGCACCCCGCACGGGAGCTATGGCTACACCTTC.